This T cell receptor (beta chain) appears in the sequencing data of a study of beta chain features in type 1 diabetes (dated by TCRdb to between 2018 and 2020). General notes on the study: Mean age, gender distribution, total cell number and subset yield did not differ between patients and healthy donors. A total of approximately 100,000,000 sorted cells were examined across all samples, and the number of cells per subset was strongly correlated with RNA yield. In the study, TCRB repertoires of sorted circulating CD4+ T cell subsets from recently diagnosed type 1 diabetes patients were compared with those of matched healthy donors. Regulatory and stem cell-like memory subsets were obtained from only 8 patients and roughly 8 healthy donors, while naive and central memory subsets were obtained from all 28 donors.

Each donor gave one peripheral blood draw, averaging about 120 mL, which was collected into heparinised tubes. Using a panel that included CD45RO, CCR7, CD25, CD127, CD95 and CD27, naive, central memory, regulatory and stem cell-like memory CD4+ T cells were sorted on a BD FACSAria II. Purity was above 95% for every sorted population. PBMCs were isolated right away by Lymphoprep density gradient centrifugation and were stained directly, without culture. Samples were stained and sorted in pairs, with one healthy donor and one patient per experiment, so that batch effects were minimized. With respect to this clone: Its antigen specificity is not known. Base quality data are lacking; no much larger clone is found one base away.

The High Capacity cDNA Reverse Transcription Kit was used to reverse transcribe all of the isolated RNA, meaning that expressed TCRB transcripts were what got sequenced. Survey-depth immunoSEQ sequencing was performed on stem cell-like memory T cell samples, with an average of about 1 million total reads per sample. Sorted cells were lysed in RLT buffer, and RNA was extracted using DNase-treated RNeasy Micro or Mini kits according to cell number. Each cell subset was processed on its own to prevent cross-contamination, while patient and healthy donor samples were processed together. The immunoSEQ multiplex PCR was used to amplify TCRB sequences from cDNA, yielding 87-bp fragments that span the CDR3 region. Amplicons were sequenced on the Illumina HiSeq platform. The paper's processing steps were these. PCR bias was corrected computationally using synthetic template baselines, and reads within Hamming distance 2 were collapsed, with unmergeable singletons discarded. By aligning reads against IMGT, V, D and J genes, CDR3 length, and insertions or deletions at six rearrangement sites were assigned. Within each subset, clonotype counts were normalized to sorted cell number, after which true diversity and Gini coefficients were computed with the tcR R package. The overlap coefficient, calculated on TCRB nucleotide sequences, was used to measure repertoire sharing. The immuneACCESS repertoire file appears here via TCRdb, limited to in-frame rearrangements. These files lack a portion of the clones; in checked studies, under half of the deficit traces to unresolved V genes, and the cause of the others is not known. V and J calls and clone size are those listed in that table; D and trimming were worked out from the DNA. In this sample the table shows approximately 120,000 clones, almost 40% of which occur a single time. The biggest ten clones account for approximately 0.065% of the sample.

Via the germline V gene, CDR1 is MDHEN and CDR2 SYDVKM. V and J are truncated by 6 bases and 4 bases respectively, leaving an intervening sequence of 15 bases. Measured from the cysteine to the phenylalanine, the CDR3 is 14 residues long. The only DNA kept is the CDR3, 42 bases in frame from the first base. Summary of the overall study and its limitations: In all four CD4+ subsets, TCRB CDR3 length was moderately but significantly shorter in type 1 diabetes patients. Naive, central memory and regulatory TCRB repertoires appeared to be more alike among patients than among healthy donors. Patients with type 1 diabetes made fewer insertions and deleted more nucleotides at VDJ recombination sites, implying thymic rearrangement abnormalities. Shorter templates might be favored by PCR, yet because patient and control samples were amplified and corrected together, any such skew would affect both groups equally. Only small numbers of individuals were included in the HLA sub-analyses, which left unresolved whether HLA type had any influence on TCRB rearrangement. Because cDNA rather than genomic DNA was sequenced, highly expressing activated cells could have been over-represented, although no difference in activation and CD3 levels was found between groups.

The TCR was taken from a woman between 18 and 29 years old in good health. Sequenced input: stem cell memory CD4+ T cells from blood. The label giving this sample's cell subset or site can be read as: stem cell-like memory CD4+ T cells. The sequence joins TRBV28 to TRBJ1-1; tentative D gene TRBD1, with 5 bases matching. CDR3 protein: CASSPGTLSTEAFF. The nucleotides read TGTGCCAGCAGCCCCGGGACTCTCTCCACTGAAGCTTTCTTT.